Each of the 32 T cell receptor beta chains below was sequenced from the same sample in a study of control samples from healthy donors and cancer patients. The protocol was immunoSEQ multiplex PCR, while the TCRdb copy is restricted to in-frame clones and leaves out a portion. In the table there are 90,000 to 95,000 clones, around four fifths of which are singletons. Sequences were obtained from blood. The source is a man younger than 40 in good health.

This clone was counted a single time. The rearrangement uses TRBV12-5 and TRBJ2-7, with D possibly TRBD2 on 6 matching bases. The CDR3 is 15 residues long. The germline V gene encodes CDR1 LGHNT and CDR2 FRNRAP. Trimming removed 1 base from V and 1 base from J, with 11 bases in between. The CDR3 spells CASGLASRESYEQYF. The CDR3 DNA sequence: TGTGCTAGTGGTTTGGCTAGCCGGGAGTCCTACGAGCAGTACTTC.

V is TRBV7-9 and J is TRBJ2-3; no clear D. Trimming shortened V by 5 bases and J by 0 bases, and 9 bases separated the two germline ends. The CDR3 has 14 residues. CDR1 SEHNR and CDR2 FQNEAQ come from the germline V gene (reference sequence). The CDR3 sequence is CASSRDSSTDTQYF. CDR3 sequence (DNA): TGTGCCAGCAGCCGTGATTCTAGCACAGATACGCAGTATTTT.

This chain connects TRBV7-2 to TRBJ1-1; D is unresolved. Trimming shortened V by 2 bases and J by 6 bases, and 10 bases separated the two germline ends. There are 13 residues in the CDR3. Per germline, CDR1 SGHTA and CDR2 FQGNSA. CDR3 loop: CASSLYSGAEAFF. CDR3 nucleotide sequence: TGTGCCAGCAGCTTATATAGTGGGGCTGAAGCTTTCTTT.

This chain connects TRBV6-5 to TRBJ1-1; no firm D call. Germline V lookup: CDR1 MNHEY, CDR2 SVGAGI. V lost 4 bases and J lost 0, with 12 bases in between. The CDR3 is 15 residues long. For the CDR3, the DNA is TGTGCCAGCAGTTCCCGTCACATAATGAACACTGAAGCTTTCTTT. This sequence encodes CASSSRHIMNTEAFF.

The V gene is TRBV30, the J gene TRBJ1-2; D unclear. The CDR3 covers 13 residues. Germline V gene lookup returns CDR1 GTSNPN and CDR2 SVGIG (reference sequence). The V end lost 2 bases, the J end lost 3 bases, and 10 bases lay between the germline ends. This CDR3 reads CAWSMGRDYGYTF. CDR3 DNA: TGTGCCTGGAGTATGGGGAGGGACTATGGCTACACCTTC.

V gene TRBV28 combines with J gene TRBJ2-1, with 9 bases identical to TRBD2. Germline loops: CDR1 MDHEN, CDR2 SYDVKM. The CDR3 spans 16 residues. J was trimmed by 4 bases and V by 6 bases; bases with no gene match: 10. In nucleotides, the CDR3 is TGTGCCAGCAGCCCACCTTCTAGCGGGGTTTACAATGAGCAGTTCTTC. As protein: CASSPPSSGVYNEQFF.

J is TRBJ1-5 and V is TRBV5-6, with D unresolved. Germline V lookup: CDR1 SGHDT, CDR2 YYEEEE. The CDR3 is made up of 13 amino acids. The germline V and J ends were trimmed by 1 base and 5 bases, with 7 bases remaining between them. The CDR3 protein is CASSLFGDQPQHF. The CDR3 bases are TGTGCCAGCAGCTTGTTCGGGGATCAGCCCCAGCATTTT.

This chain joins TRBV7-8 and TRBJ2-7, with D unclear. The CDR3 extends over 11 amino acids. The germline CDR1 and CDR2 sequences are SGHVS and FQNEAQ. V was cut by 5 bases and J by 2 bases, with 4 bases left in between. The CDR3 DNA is TGTGCCAGCAGCGGCACCTACGAGCAGTACTTC. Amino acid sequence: CASSGTYEQYF.

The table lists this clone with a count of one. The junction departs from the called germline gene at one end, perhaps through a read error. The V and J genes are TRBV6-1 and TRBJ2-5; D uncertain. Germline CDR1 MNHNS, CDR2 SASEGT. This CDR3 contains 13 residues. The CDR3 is CASSDPPAETPYF. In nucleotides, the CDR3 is TGTGCCAGCAGTGACCCGCCGGCCGAGACCCCGTACTTC.

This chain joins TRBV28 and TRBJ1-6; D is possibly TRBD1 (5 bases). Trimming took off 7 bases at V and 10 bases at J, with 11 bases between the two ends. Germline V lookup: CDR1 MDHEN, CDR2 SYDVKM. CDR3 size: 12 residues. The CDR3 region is CASTSGDSPLHF. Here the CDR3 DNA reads TGTGCCAGCACCTCGGGGGACTCACCCCTCCACTTT. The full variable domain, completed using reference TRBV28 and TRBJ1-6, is DVKVTQSSRYLVKRTGEKVFLECVQDMDHENMFWYRQDPGLGLRLIYFSYDVKMKEKGDIPEGYSVSREKKERFSLILESASTNQTSMYLCASTSGDSPLHFGNGTRLTVT.

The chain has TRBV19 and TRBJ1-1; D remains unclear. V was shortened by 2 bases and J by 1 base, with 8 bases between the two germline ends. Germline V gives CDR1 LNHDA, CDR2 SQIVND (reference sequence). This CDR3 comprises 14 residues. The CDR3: CASSILIGNTEAFF. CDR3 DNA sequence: TGTGCCAGTAGTATATTAATCGGGAACACTGAAGCTTTCTTT. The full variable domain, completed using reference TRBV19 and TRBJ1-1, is DGGITQSPKYLFRKEGQNVTLSCEQNLNHDAMYWYRQDPGQGLRLIYYSQIVNDFQKGDIAEGYSVSREKKESFPLTVTSAQKNPTAFYLCASSILIGNTEAFFGQGTRLTVV.

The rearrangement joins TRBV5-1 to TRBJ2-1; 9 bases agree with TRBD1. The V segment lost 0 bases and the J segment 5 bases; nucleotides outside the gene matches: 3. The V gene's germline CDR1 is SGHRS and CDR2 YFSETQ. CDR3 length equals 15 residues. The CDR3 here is CASSLDGQGNNEQFF. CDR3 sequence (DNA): TGCGCCAGCAGCTTGGATGGACAGGGGAACAATGAGCAGTTCTTC.

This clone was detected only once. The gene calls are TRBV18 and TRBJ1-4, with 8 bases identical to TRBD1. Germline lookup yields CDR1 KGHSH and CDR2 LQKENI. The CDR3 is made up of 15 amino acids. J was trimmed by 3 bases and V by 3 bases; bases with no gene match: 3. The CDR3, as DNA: TGTGCCAGCTCACCCCAGGGGGCCCCTAATGAAAAACTGTTTTTT. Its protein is CASSPQGAPNEKLFF.

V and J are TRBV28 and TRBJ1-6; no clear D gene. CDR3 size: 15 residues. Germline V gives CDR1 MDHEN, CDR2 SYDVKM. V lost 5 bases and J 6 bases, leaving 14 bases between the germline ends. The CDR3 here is CASSPPPVTNSPLHF. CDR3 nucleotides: TGTGCCAGCAGTCCCCCGCCAGTTACTAATTCACCCCTCCACTTT. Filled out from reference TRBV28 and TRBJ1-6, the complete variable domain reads DVKVTQSSRYLVKRTGEKVFLECVQDMDHENMFWYRQDPGLGLRLIYFSYDVKMKEKGDIPEGYSVSREKKERFSLILESASTNQTSMYLCASSPPPVTNSPLHFGNGTRLTVT.

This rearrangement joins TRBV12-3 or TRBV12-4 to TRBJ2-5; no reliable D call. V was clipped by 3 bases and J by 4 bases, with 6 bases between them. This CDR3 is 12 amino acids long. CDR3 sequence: CASSFNRETQYF. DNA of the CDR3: TGTGCCAGCAGTTTCAACCGAGAGACCCAGTACTTC.

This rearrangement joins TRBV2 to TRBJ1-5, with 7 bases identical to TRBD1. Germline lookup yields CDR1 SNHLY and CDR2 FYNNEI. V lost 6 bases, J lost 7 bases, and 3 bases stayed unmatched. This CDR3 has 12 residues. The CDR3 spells CASRRDRQPQHF. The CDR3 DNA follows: TGTGCCAGCAGGCGGGACAGACAGCCCCAGCATTTT.

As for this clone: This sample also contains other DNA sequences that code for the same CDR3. The CDR3 bases are TGTGCCAGCAGTACAACGGGTTACGAGCAGTACTTC. It encodes CASSTTGYEQYF. The genes are TRBV6-5 and TRBJ2-7, with no clear D. In germline, CDR1 is MNHEY, CDR2 SVGAGI. The V and J ends lost 5 bases and 4 bases respectively, with 9 bases between them. The CDR3 length is 12 residues.

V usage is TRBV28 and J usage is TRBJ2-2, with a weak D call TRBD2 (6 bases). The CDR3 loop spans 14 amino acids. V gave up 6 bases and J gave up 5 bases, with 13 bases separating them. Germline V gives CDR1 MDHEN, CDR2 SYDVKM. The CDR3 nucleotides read TGTGCCAGCAGCCCTTCAGGAGGGACCGGGGAGCTGTTTTTT. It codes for CASSPSGGTGELFF. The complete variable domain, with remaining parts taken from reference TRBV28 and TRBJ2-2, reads DVKVTQSSRYLVKRTGEKVFLECVQDMDHENMFWYRQDPGLGLRLIYFSYDVKMKEKGDIPEGYSVSREKKERFSLILESASTNQTSMYLCASSPSGGTGELFFGEGSRLTVL.

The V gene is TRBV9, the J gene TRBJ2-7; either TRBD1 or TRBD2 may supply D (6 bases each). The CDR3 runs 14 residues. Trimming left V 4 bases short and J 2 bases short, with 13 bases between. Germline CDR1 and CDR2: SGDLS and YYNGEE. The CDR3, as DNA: TGTGCCAGCAGCCCGGGGGACAAACCCTACGAGCAGTACTTC. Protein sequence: CASSPGDKPYEQYF.

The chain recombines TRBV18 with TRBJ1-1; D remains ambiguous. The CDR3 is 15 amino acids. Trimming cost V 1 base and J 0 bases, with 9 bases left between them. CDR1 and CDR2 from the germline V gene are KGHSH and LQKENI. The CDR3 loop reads CASSPRPVMNTEAFF. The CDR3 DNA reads TGTGCCAGCTCACCACGTCCTGTAATGAACACTGAAGCTTTCTTT.

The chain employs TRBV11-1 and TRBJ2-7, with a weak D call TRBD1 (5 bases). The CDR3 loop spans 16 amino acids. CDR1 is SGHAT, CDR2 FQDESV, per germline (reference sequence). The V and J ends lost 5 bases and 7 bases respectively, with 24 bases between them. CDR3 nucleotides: TGTGCCAGCAGCCCGCGGCATGGGGCCGATCTAAAGGAGCAGTACTTC. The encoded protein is CASSPRHGADLKEQYF.

CDR3 protein: CSAYMGYEQYF. In DNA form, the CDR3 reads TGCAGTGCTTACATGGGGTACGAGCAGTACTTC. The chain carries TRBV20-1 and TRBJ2-7; D is uncertain. The V and J ends lost 5 bases and 4 bases respectively, with 9 bases between them. CDR1 and CDR2 from the germline V gene are DFQATT and SNEGSKA (reference sequence). CDR3 size: 11 residues.

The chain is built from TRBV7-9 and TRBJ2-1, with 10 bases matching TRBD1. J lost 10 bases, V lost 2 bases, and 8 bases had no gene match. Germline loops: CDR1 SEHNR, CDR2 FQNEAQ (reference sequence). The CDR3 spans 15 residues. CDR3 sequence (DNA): TGTGCCAGCAGCTTACCAGGGACAGGGGTGGTGGAGCAGTTCTTC. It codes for CASSLPGTGVVEQFF.

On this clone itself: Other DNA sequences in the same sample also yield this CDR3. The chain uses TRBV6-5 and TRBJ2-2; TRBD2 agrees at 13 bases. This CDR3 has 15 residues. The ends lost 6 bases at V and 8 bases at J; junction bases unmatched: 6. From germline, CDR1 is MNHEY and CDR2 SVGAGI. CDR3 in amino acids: CASRGTSGATGELFF. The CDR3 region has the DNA TGTGCCAGCAGGGGGACTAGCGGGGCTACTGGGGAGCTGTTTTTT.

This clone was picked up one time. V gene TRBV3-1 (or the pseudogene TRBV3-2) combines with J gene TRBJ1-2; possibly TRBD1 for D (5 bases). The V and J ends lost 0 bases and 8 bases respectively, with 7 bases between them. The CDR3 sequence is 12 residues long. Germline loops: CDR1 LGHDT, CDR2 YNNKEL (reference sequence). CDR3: CASSQDRDGYTF. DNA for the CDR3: TGTGCCAGCAGCCAAGATAGGGACGGCTACACCTTC.

This chain's CDR3 is CASRGQGTYEQYF. The CDR3 region has the DNA TGTGCCAGCAGGGGACAAGGAACCTACGAGCAGTACTTC. The chain couples TRBV6-5 to TRBJ2-7; D may be TRBD1 (6 bases). The V end was cut by 6 bases, the J end by 2 bases, with 11 bases between. Germline V CDR1 and CDR2: MNHEY, SVGAGI. This CDR3 spans 13 amino acids.

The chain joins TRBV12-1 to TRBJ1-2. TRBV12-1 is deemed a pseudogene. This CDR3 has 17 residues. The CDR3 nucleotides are TGTGCCAGCAGCACAGACGGACCGTTAGTCCCCAACTATGGCTACACCTTC. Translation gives CASSTDGPLVPNYGYTF.

CDR3 nucleotides: TGTGCCAGCAGCGTAGCTTTCGGGACCCACGAGGAGCTGTTTTTT. It translates to CASSVAFGTHEELFF. The V call is TRBV9, the J call TRBJ2-2, with D perhaps being TRBD1 or TRBD2 (5 bases each). The CDR3 has 15 amino acids. Germline loops: CDR1 SGDLS, CDR2 YYNGEE. The germline V and J ends were trimmed by 0 bases and 10 bases, with 16 bases remaining between them.

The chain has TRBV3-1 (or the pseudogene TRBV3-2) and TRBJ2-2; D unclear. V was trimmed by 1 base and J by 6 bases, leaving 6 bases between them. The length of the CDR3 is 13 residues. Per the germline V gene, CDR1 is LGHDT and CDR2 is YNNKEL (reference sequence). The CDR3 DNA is TGTGCCAGCAGCCAAGTATGGGCCGGGGAGCTGTTTTTT. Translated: CASSQVWAGELFF.

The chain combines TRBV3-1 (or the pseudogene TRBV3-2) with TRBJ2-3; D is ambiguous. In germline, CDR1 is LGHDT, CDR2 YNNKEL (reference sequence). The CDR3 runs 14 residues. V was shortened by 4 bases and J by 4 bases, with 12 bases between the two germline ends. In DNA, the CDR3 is TGTGCCAGCAGCCTCGATTTGGTGGCAGATACGCAGTATTTT. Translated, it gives CASSLDLVADTQYF.

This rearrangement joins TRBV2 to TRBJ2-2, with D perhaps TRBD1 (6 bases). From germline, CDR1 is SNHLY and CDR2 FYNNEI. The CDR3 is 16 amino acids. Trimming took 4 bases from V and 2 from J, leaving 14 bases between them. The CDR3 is CASSVRGTINTGELFF. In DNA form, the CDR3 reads TGTGCCAGCAGTGTAAGGGGGACGATTAACACCGGGGAGCTGTTTTTT.

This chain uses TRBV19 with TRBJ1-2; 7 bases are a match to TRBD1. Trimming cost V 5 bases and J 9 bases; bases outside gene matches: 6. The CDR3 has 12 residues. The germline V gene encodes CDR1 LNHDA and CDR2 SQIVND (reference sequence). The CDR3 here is CASSVQQGSYTF. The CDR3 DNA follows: TGTGCCAGTAGTGTTCAACAGGGGAGCTACACCTTC.